This entry concerns a single T cell receptor beta chain. The antigen is undetermined. This sample is part of a study of T cell responses to AZD1222 COVID-19 vaccine. Overall study: Second-dose groups at about 4 or about 12 weeks were pooled.

Germline V gene data show CDR1 as LGHNA and CDR2 as YSLEER. Trimming at V came to 4 bases and at J to 9 bases, leaving 7 bases not matched to a gene. The CDR3 loop spans 15 amino acids. The method was immunoSEQ multiplex PCR; TCRdb's version includes in-frame clones alone and lacks a portion of them. Among 150,000 or so clones, around nine tenths were seen once, and the ten largest hold about 19%. Overall study findings and caveats: Most donors were white British, females outnumbered males, and clonal diversity was possibly underestimated.

The chain carries TRBV4-3 and TRBJ2-1, with TRBD2 matching 12 bases. The clonotype originates from an adult in good health. Specimen: peripheral blood, collected on day 0 of AZD1222 vaccination. This chain's CDR3 is CASSRLAGGQVEQFF. CDR3 in DNA: TGCGCCAGCAGCCGCCTAGCGGGGGGGCAGGTTGAGCAGTTCTTC.